These 26 T cell receptor beta chains came from one sample sequenced in a study of T cell responses to AZD1222 COVID-19 vaccine. The data were produced by immunoSEQ multiplex PCR, yet TCRdb's version contains in-frame clones alone and is incomplete. The sample holds approximately 60,000 clones, roughly 84% seen once. The source material was peripheral blood, sampled on day 0 of AZD1222 vaccination. These receptor sequences come from an adult in good health.

The chain is built from TRBV10-3 and TRBJ2-1; 10 positions agree with TRBD2. Germline V gene lookup returns CDR1 ENHRY and CDR2 SYGVKD. This CDR3 has 13 residues. Losses at the gene ends were 9 bases for V and 6 bases for J; bases not matched to a gene: 5. The DNA of the CDR3 is TGTGCCATAGCAAGCGGGAGGGCCAATGAGCAGTTCTTC. It translates to CAIASGRANEQFF.

This sequence joins TRBV5-8 and TRBJ2-6; D is ambiguous. The CDR3 spans 15 residues. From germline, CDR1 is SGHTS and CDR2 YDEGEE. Trimming pared 3 bases from V and 0 bases from J, leaving 7 bases between. The CDR3 spells CASSSQYSGANVLTF. The CDR3 DNA follows: TGTGCCAGCAGCTCACAATACTCTGGGGCCAACGTCCTGACTTTC.

This clone was seen a few times. The V call is TRBV4-3, the J call TRBJ2-4; D unresolved. The length of the CDR3 is 15 residues. Germline assignment: CDR1 LGHNA and CDR2 YSLEER. The germline V and J ends were trimmed by 0 bases and 6 bases, with 12 bases remaining between them. The CDR3 DNA reads as TGCGCCAGCAGCCAAGATGGGAACAGACTAAACATTCAGTACTTC. Residues: CASSQDGNRLNIQYF.

This clone was counted between two and nine times. The V and J genes are TRBV7-3 and TRBJ2-2; tentative D call: TRBD1 (6 bases). The V end was cut by 5 bases, the J end by 1 base, with 8 bases between. This CDR3 contains 14 residues. Germline values: CDR1 SGHTA, CDR2 FQGTGA. In DNA, the CDR3 is TGTGCCAGCAGCCCGACAGGGAACACCGGGGAGCTGTTTTTT. The encoded protein is CASSPTGNTGELFF.

This rearrangement joins TRBV2 to TRBJ2-7; 9 nucleotides agree with TRBD1. J lost 6 bases, V lost 4 bases, and 10 bases had no gene match. Germline-derived CDR1 and CDR2 are SNHLY and FYNNEI. CDR3 length: 15 residues. CDR3: CASSVEGTGSLEQYF. CDR3 nucleotides: TGTGCCAGCAGTGTAGAGGGGACAGGGTCTCTCGAGCAGTACTTC.

The V call is TRBV5-1, the J call TRBJ2-1, with 7 positions matching TRBD1. The CDR3 contains 15 residues. Trimming at V came to 4 bases and at J to 2 bases, leaving 6 bases not matched to a gene. Germline-derived CDR1 and CDR2 are SGHRS and YFSETQ. The CDR3 reads CASSVTGEPYNEQFF. CDR3 nucleotides: TGCGCCAGCAGCGTCACAGGGGAACCCTACAATGAGCAGTTCTTC.

The chain joins TRBV27 to TRBJ2-5, with D perhaps matching TRBD1 or TRBD2 (7 bases each). Looked up from germline, CDR1 is MNHEY and CDR2 is SMNVEV (reference sequence). The germline V and J ends were trimmed by 3 bases and 4 bases, with 18 bases remaining between them. There are 16 residues in the CDR3. CDR3 loop: CASSLNDREGVETQYF. CDR3 bases: TGTGCCAGCAGTTTGAATGACAGGGAGGGTGTAGAGACCCAGTACTTC.

The chain links TRBV5-1 to TRBJ2-6; D is uncertain. CDR1 and CDR2 from the germline V gene are SGHRS and YFSETQ. Trimming removed 0 bases at V and 0 bases at J, with 4 bases between. The CDR3 totals 15 residues. The CDR3 loop reads CASSLGVSGANVLTF. The CDR3 bases are TGCGCCAGCAGCTTGGGCGTCTCTGGGGCCAACGTCCTGACTTTC.

The V gene is TRBV4-2, the J gene TRBJ1-4, with D possibly matching TRBD1 (6 bases). The CDR3 is made up of 16 amino acids. V lost 2 bases to trimming and J lost 0 bases, with 10 bases between them. Germline V lookup: CDR1 LGHNA, CDR2 YNFKEQ. The CDR3 loop is CASSQRHRATNEKLFF. CDR3 in DNA: TGTGCCAGCAGCCAACGACACAGGGCAACTAATGAAAAACTGTTTTTT.

Concerning this clone: This specimen includes other DNA sequences encoding the same CDR3. V gene TRBV7-9 combines with J gene TRBJ1-5; D ambiguous. Trimming stripped 1 base from V and 6 bases from J, with 7 bases between. Germline V gene sequence: CDR1 SEHNR, CDR2 FQNEAQ (reference sequence). The length of the CDR3 is 13 residues. CDR3 in DNA: TGTGCCAGCAGCTTAGAGGTCTCTCAGCCCCAGCATTTT. Its translation: CASSLEVSQPQHF.

This chain links TRBV12-3 or TRBV12-4 with TRBJ1-4; TRBD1 matches at 9 bases. The CDR3 is 13 residues long. J gave up 5 bases and V 8 bases, and 3 bases lay outside the gene matches. This CDR3 is CASGQGLNEKLFF. Here the CDR3 DNA reads TGTGCCAGCGGACAGGGGCTAAATGAAAAACTGTTTTTT.

The J gene is TRBJ2-5, the V gene TRBV11-3; possible D gene TRBD1, 5 bases. The CDR3 has 15 residues. Germline loops: CDR1 SGHNT, CDR2 YENEEA. V was cut by 1 base and J by 5 bases, with 14 bases left in between. The CDR3: CASSLGGQQAETQYF. CDR3 DNA: TGTGCCAGCAGCTTAGGGGGCCAGCAAGCGGAGACCCAGTACTTC.

The chain joins TRBV4-1 to TRBJ1-1; D possibly corresponds to TRBD1 (5 bases). The CDR3 is made up of 16 amino acids. V dropped 0 bases and J dropped 0 bases, with 11 bases sitting between them. Germline V gene lookup returns CDR1 MGHRA and CDR2 YSYEKL. Here the CDR3 DNA reads TGCGCCAGCAGCCAAGATGGGGGGACGGTGAACACTGAAGCTTTCTTT. This translates into CASSQDGGTVNTEAFF.

This rearrangement joins TRBV10-3 to TRBJ2-6, with TRBD1 identical over 8 bases. Germline CDR1 is ENHRY and CDR2 is SYGVKD. Losses at the gene ends were 4 bases for V and 0 bases for J; bases not matched to a gene: 11. This CDR3 is built from 19 residues. The DNA of the CDR3 is TGTGCCATCAGTGCAGGAGGACAGGGTCCGCTCTCTGGGGCCAACGTCCTGACTTTC. Its translation is CAISAGGQGPLSGANVLTF.

The chain couples TRBV7-2 to TRBJ2-3; D is ambiguous. V dropped 2 bases and J dropped 0 bases, with 6 bases sitting between them. The CDR3 has 14 amino acids. The V gene's germline CDR1 is SGHTA and CDR2 FQGNSA. This CDR3 is CASSLPTSTDTQYF. CDR3 DNA sequence: TGTGCCAGCAGCTTACCGACTAGCACAGATACGCAGTATTTT.

The rearrangement joins TRBV30 to TRBJ1-5, with D hard to call. The CDR3 runs 13 residues. V was cut by 0 bases and J by 5 bases, with 8 bases left in between. The V gene's germline CDR1 is GTSNPN and CDR2 SVGIG (reference sequence). The CDR3 region is CAWSVGLDQPQHF. CDR3 bases: TGTGCCTGGAGTGTCGGCCTCGATCAGCCCCAGCATTTT.

J is TRBJ1-2 and V is TRBV7-2, with TRBD1 matching 7 bases. The CDR3 is made up of 15 amino acids. CDR1 and CDR2 (germline): SGHTA, FQGNSA. The trim removed 2 bases at V and 4 bases at J, leaving 7 bases unmatched. The CDR3 nucleotides are TGTGCCAGCAGCTTAATTGACAGGGTCAGCTATGGCTACACCTTC. This gives the protein CASSLIDRVSYGYTF.

This clone occurred a few times. The chain links TRBV6-5 to TRBJ2-5; 7 nucleotides align to TRBD1. CDR3 length: 11 amino acids. Unmatched junction bases numbered 5, after V lost 2 bases and J lost 14 bases. Germline V CDR1 and CDR2: MNHEY, SVGAGI. The CDR3 DNA follows: TGTGCCAGCAGTTACCAGGGACAGAATTACTTC. It translates to CASSYQGQNYF.

The chain carries TRBV15 and TRBJ1-2; TRBD1 matches at 8 bases. The germline CDR1 and CDR2 sequences are LNHNV and YYDKDF (reference sequence). V shed 2 bases, J shed 8 bases, and the junction held 4 bases outside the gene matches. The CDR3 sequence is 13 residues long. The CDR3 DNA follows: TGTGCCACCAGCAGACAGGGGGCGAGCGGCTACACCTTC. Translation: CATSRQGASGYTF.

The genes are TRBV10-3 and TRBJ1-1; 9 nucleotides match TRBD1. The germline CDR1 and CDR2 sequences are ENHRY and SYGVKD. This CDR3 region has 16 residues. After removal of 4 bases from V and 3 bases from J, the junction contained 9 bases not matched to a gene. The CDR3 here is CAISVNLDRGYTEAFF. In DNA, the CDR3 is TGTGCCATCAGTGTAAATTTGGACAGGGGATACACTGAAGCTTTCTTT.

V is TRBV19 and J is TRBJ1-5; D is undetermined. V lost 3 bases and J lost 4, with 13 bases in between. The V gene's germline CDR1 is LNHDA and CDR2 SQIVND (reference sequence). This CDR3 has 15 residues. The CDR3 DNA reads as TGTGCCAGTAGTATGGCGGTTCCGGTTAATCAGCCCCAGCATTTT. Its protein is CASSMAVPVNQPQHF.

This clone was observed once. The genes are TRBV9 and TRBJ1-4; no firm D call. V was trimmed by 7 bases and J by 5 bases, leaving 33 bases between them. There are 20 residues in the CDR3. CDR1 and CDR2 from the germline V gene are SGDLS and YYNGEE. The DNA of the CDR3 is TGTGCCAGCCGGCTGAGGAAGTTCGGGCCTCGAGGTGACCTAAATGAAAAACTGTTTTTT. This translates into CASRLRKFGPRGDLNEKLFF. The full variable domain, in which reference TRBV9 and TRBJ1-4 provide the parts outside the CDR3, is DSGVTQTPKHLITATGQRVTLRCSPRSGDLSVYWYQQSLDQGLQFLIQYYNGEERAKGNILERFSAQQFPDLHSELNLSSLELGDSALYFCASRLRKFGPRGDLNEKLFFGSGTQLSVL.

The rearrangement links TRBV11-3 to TRBJ2-3, with TRBD2 as a possible D gene (5 bases). Trimming removed 3 bases at V and 0 bases at J, with 7 bases between. The CDR3 totals 14 residues. Germline CDR1 and CDR2: SGHNT and YENEEA. DNA for the CDR3: TGTGCCAGCAGCTTGGGAGTTAGCACAGATACGCAGTATTTT. It is translated as CASSLGVSTDTQYF.

The V gene is TRBV27, the J gene TRBJ1-2; 9 bases fit TRBD1. Germline V gene sequence: CDR1 MNHEY, CDR2 SMNVEV (reference sequence). V shed 5 bases and J 1 base; nucleotides not matched to a gene: 8. This CDR3 comprises 16 residues. CDR3 in amino acids: CASSPGTGFNNYGYTF. The CDR3 DNA follows: TGTGCCAGCAGTCCCGGGACAGGGTTCAATAACTATGGCTACACCTTC.

This chain joins TRBV12-3 or TRBV12-4 and TRBJ1-2; unclear D gene. The V end was cut by 4 bases, the J end by 4 bases, with 10 bases between. The CDR3 consists of 13 residues. The CDR3 loop is CASSSLPAYGYTF. The DNA for the CDR3 is TGTGCCAGCAGTTCACTCCCGGCCTATGGCTACACCTTC.

This clone was detected only once. The chain carries TRBV7-9 and TRBJ1-6; D gene ambiguous. CDR1 is SEHNR and CDR2 is FQNEAQ in the germline V gene (reference sequence). The CDR3 has 11 residues. V gave up 3 bases and J gave up 9 bases, with 3 bases separating them. CDR3 in DNA: TGTGCCAGCAGCTTTTCTTCACCCCTCCACTTT. Amino acid sequence: CASSFSSPLHF.